Presented here are 29 T cell receptor beta chains from one specimen sequenced in a study of shared clonotypes between healthy human individuals. Produced via immunoSEQ multiplex PCR; TCRdb's table is partial and in-frame only. The data contain roughly 1,500,000 clones, 98% of them singletons. Sequencing used naive CD4+ T cells sorted from blood. Sample subset: CD45RA+ positively selected. The source of these receptors is a young man in good health.

The rearrangement uses TRBV7-3 and TRBJ2-5; the D call may be TRBD1 or TRBD2 (5 bases each). Germline V gene sequence: CDR1 SGHTA, CDR2 FQGTGA. CDR3 size: 13 residues. The V end was cut by 5 bases, the J end by 1 base, with 8 bases between. Here the CDR3 reads CASSAGAQETQYF. CDR3 DNA sequence: TGTGCCAGCAGCGCCGGGGCCCAAGAGACCCAGTACTTC.

J is TRBJ2-1 and V is TRBV7-9, with TRBD2 identical over 7 bases. The CDR3 loop spans 14 amino acids. Unmatched junction bases numbered 15, after V lost 4 bases and J lost 15 bases. The germline CDR1 and CDR2 sequences are SEHNR and FQNEAQ (reference sequence). The CDR3 region is CASSYLAVPEGMFF. CDR3 nucleotide sequence: TGTGCCAGCAGCTATCTAGCGGTCCCCGAGGGTATGTTCTTC.

With respect to this clone: Other DNA sequences from this sample encode an identical CDR3 as well. The rearrangement joins TRBV2 to TRBJ2-6, with D maybe TRBD1 (6 bases). This CDR3 is built from 15 residues. In germline, CDR1 is SNHLY, CDR2 FYNNEI. Trimming pared 3 bases from V and 2 bases from J, leaving 8 bases between. The CDR3 spells CASSDRGTGANVLTF. As DNA, the CDR3 is TGTGCCAGCAGTGACAGGGGTACTGGGGCCAACGTCCTGACTTTC.

This clone has only one observation. The genes are TRBV27 and TRBJ2-5; 14 nucleotides align to TRBD2. Germline-derived CDR1 and CDR2 are MNHEY and SMNVEV (reference sequence). Germline trimming cut 5 bases from V and 5 bases from J; bases unmatched to any gene: 10. The CDR3 has 17 residues. Here the CDR3 reads CASSLGTSGSTMETQYF. CDR3 in DNA: TGTGCCAGCAGTCTCGGGACTAGCGGGAGTACTATGGAGACCCAGTACTTC.

This clone was observed a single time. The rearrangement links TRBV4-1 to TRBJ2-1; D remains ambiguous. The germline CDR1 and CDR2 sequences are MGHRA and YSYEKL. Trimming cost V 4 bases and J 8 bases, with 6 bases left between them. The CDR3 runs 11 residues. The CDR3 is CASSRRDEQFF. The CDR3 DNA sequence: TGCGCCAGCAGCCGAAGGGATGAGCAGTTCTTC.

The V gene is TRBV7-9, the J gene TRBJ1-1, with D unclear. CDR1 and CDR2 (germline): SEHNR, FQNEAQ (reference sequence). The CDR3 has 14 residues. Between the trimmed V and J ends, which lost 1 base and 8 bases, there was a span of 14 bases. The CDR3 nucleotides are TGTGCCAGCAGCTTAGACGGGCCTTGGGCCGAAGCTTTCTTT. This encodes CASSLDGPWAEAFF.

The genes are TRBV7-2 and TRBJ2-7, with D perhaps TRBD1 (5 bases). V was clipped by 4 bases and J by 4 bases, with 11 bases between them. In germline, CDR1 is SGHTA, CDR2 FQGNSA. The CDR3 contains 13 residues. In nucleotides, the CDR3 is TGTGCCAGCAGCTCAGCACAGGTGTACGAGCAGTACTTC. Its protein is CASSSAQVYEQYF.

V gene TRBV18 combines with J gene TRBJ2-5, with a possible D match to TRBD2 (6 bases). The CDR3 runs to 15 residues. The germline CDR1 and CDR2 sequences are KGHSH and LQKENI. Trimming removed 6 bases at V and 12 bases at J, with 26 bases between. CDR3 sequence (DNA): TGTGCCAGCTCCTCATCTACTAGCAGCCAAGAGACGGAGTACTTC. It codes for CASSSSTSSQETEYF. Full variable domain (remainder filled in from reference TRBV18 and TRBJ2-5): NAGVMQNPRHLVRRRGQEARLRCSPMKGHSHVYWYRQLPEEGLKFMVYLQKENIIDESGMPKERFSAEFPKEGPSILRIQQVVRGDSAAYFCASSSSTSSQETEYFGPGTRLLVL.

Details on this clone: The same CDR3 is also encoded by other DNA sequences in this sample. V is TRBV6-6 and J is TRBJ2-7, with D possibly matching TRBD1 (5 bases). Germline V lookup: CDR1 MNHNY, CDR2 SVGAGI (reference sequence). V lost 0 bases to trimming and J lost 2 bases, with 5 bases between them. The CDR3 loop spans 13 amino acids. The DNA for the CDR3 is TGTGCCAGCAGTTACTCAGGGGCCTACGAGCAGTACTTC. This codes for CASSYSGAYEQYF.

J is TRBJ2-7 and V is TRBV28, with D perhaps given as TRBD1 or TRBD2 (5 bases each). Deletions cut 3 bases from V and 2 bases from J, with 17 bases between. This CDR3 comprises 16 residues. From germline, CDR1 is MDHEN and CDR2 SYDVKM. The CDR3 DNA is TGTGCCAGCAGTTTTGGCCCCGGGACCTCTCCCTACGAGCAGTACTTC. Amino acid sequence: CASSFGPGTSPYEQYF.

This chain uses TRBV5-1 with TRBJ2-5, with TRBD1 identical over 7 bases. CDR3 length: 15 amino acids. Germline CDR1 and CDR2: SGHRS and YFSETQ. Losses at the gene ends were 1 base for V and 2 bases for J; bases not matched to a gene: 5. For the CDR3, the DNA is TGCGCCAGCAGCTTGACAGGGGCGAGACAAGAGACCCAGTACTTC. This sequence encodes CASSLTGARQETQYF.

The chain uses TRBV5-4 and TRBJ2-6; D not certain. This CDR3 comprises 17 residues. The germline V and J ends were trimmed by 6 bases and 0 bases, with 16 bases remaining between them. Germline V lookup: CDR1 SGHNT, CDR2 YYREEE (reference sequence). Written as DNA, the CDR3 is TGTGCCAGCACGCTTGGGCAGGCTATCTCTGGGGCCAACGTCCTGACTTTC. Translating it yields CASTLGQAISGANVLTF.

As concerns this clone: The sample has other DNA sequences that encode this CDR3 too. The chain uses TRBV18 and TRBJ1-1, with TRBD1 matching over 8 bases. The CDR3 is 15 amino acids. V lost 3 bases, J lost 2 bases, and 5 bases stayed unmatched. Germline CDR1 KGHSH, CDR2 LQKENI. CDR3 sequence reads: CASSPRDRINTEAFF. CDR3 sequence (DNA): TGTGCCAGCTCACCTCGGGACAGGATAAACACTGAAGCTTTCTTT.

This sequence joins TRBV28 and TRBJ1-3; D perhaps matches TRBD1 (5 bases). The CDR3 is 15 residues long. Per the germline V gene, CDR1 is MDHEN and CDR2 is SYDVKM. Trimming cost V 1 base and J 0 bases, with 7 bases left between them. CDR3 protein: CASSLSGVSGNTIYF. DNA for the CDR3: TGTGCCAGCAGTTTATCGGGGGTCTCTGGAAACACCATATATTTT.

The rearrangement joins TRBV5-1 to TRBJ1-2, with no clear D. Trimming removed 0 bases from V and 1 base from J, with 7 bases in between. This CDR3 comprises 14 residues. Germline values: CDR1 SGHRS, CDR2 YFSETQ. The CDR3 here is CASSLDGVNYGYTF. The CDR3 region has the DNA TGCGCCAGCAGCTTGGACGGCGTTAACTATGGCTACACCTTC.

The chain links TRBV5-6 to TRBJ2-1; no firm D call. Germline assignment: CDR1 SGHDT and CDR2 YYEEEE. The CDR3 is 13 residues long. V shed 2 bases and J shed 5 bases, with 8 bases lying between them. The CDR3 DNA is TGTGCCAGCAGCTTCATCCACCACAATGAGCAGTTCTTC. Protein: CASSFIHHNEQFF.

The V call is TRBV10-3, the J call TRBJ2-1, with TRBD2 identical over 10 bases. The CDR3 sequence is 15 residues long. The V gene's germline CDR1 is ENHRY and CDR2 SYGVKD. The junction had 6 bases not matched to a gene; V was cut back by 3 bases and J by 7 bases. The CDR3 region has the DNA TGTGCCATCAGTGATGTGCTAGCGGGAGCTAATGAGCAGTTCTTC. Amino acids: CAISDVLAGANEQFF.

This rearrangement joins TRBV7-8 to TRBJ2-7; TRBD2 is a possible D gene (6 bases). Trimming removed 0 bases at V and 0 bases at J, with 9 bases between. The CDR3 is 15 amino acids. Per the germline V gene, CDR1 is SGHVS and CDR2 is FQNEAQ. The CDR3 region is CASSLARGPSYEQYF. Here the CDR3 DNA reads TGTGCCAGCAGCTTAGCGCGGGGACCCTCCTACGAGCAGTACTTC.

This chain connects TRBV7-6 to TRBJ2-3; 8 bases match TRBD2. CDR3 length: 14 residues. CDR1 is SGHVS and CDR2 is FNYEAQ in the germline V gene. Losses at the gene ends were 5 bases for V and 5 bases for J; bases not matched to a gene: 6. This chain's CDR3 is CASSPGLAGDTQYF. The CDR3 DNA follows: TGTGCCAGCAGCCCTGGACTAGCTGGAGATACGCAGTATTTT.

This clone was recorded only once. In the same sample, other DNA sequences code for this CDR3. The CDR3 DNA follows: TGTGCCAGCAGTTTCGGGGTCAGGCAGCCCCAGCATTTT. It encodes CASSFGVRQPQHF. The rearrangement links TRBV27 to TRBJ1-5; no clear D gene. The CDR3 length is 13 residues. V dropped 3 bases and J dropped 7 bases, with 10 bases sitting between them. Germline V gene lookup returns CDR1 MNHEY and CDR2 SMNVEV (reference sequence).

The CDR3 region is CASSQGGSHGELFF. The CDR3 coding sequence is TGTGCCAGCAGCCAAGGGGGAAGTCACGGGGAGCTGTTTTTT. The rearrangement links TRBV14 to TRBJ2-2; no clear D. The CDR3 consists of 14 residues. Germline-derived CDR1 and CDR2 are SGHDN and FVKESK. Trimming shortened V by 1 base and J by 7 bases, and 10 bases separated the two germline ends.

This clone was observed a single time. CDR3 coding DNA: TGTGCCAGCAGCCCACTGGATAACTTCAGGGTGCTCCCGACCACCGGGGAGCTGTTTTTT. It is translated as CASSPLDNFRVLPTTGELFF. The J gene is TRBJ2-2, the V gene TRBV7-3; D possibly corresponds to TRBD1 (5 bases). The ends were cut back, 5 bases at V and 4 bases at J, with 29 bases in the middle. CDR1 SGHTA and CDR2 FQGTGA come from the germline V gene. The CDR3 contains 20 residues.

The chain couples TRBV10-3 to TRBJ2-5; 8 nucleotides align to TRBD2. This CDR3 region has 14 residues. V lost 7 bases to trimming and J lost 3 bases; unmatched junction nucleotides: 7. Germline V lookup: CDR1 ENHRY, CDR2 SYGVKD. The DNA for the CDR3 is TGTGCCATCACTCAGCAAGCGGGAGAAGAGACCCAGTACTTC. Amino acids: CAITQQAGEETQYF.

This chain links TRBV6-6 with TRBJ2-7; D is perhaps TRBD1 (6 bases). The CDR3 sequence is 13 residues long. Germline lookup yields CDR1 MNHNY and CDR2 SVGAGI (reference sequence). The V gene lost 5 bases and the J gene lost 4 bases, with 12 bases spanning the gap. CDR3 protein: CASSTGTPYEQYF. In DNA, the CDR3 is TGTGCCAGCAGTACAGGGACGCCGTACGAGCAGTACTTC.

This clone has just one count. The chain uses TRBV5-5 and TRBJ2-1; 7 bases are a match to TRBD2. Per germline, CDR1 SGHKS and CDR2 YYEKEE (reference sequence). With 4 bases clipped from V and 7 bases from J, the junction kept 11 bases outside the gene matches. The CDR3 loop spans 15 amino acids. The CDR3 sequence is CASSITSEFFNEQFF. As DNA, the CDR3 is TGTGCCAGCAGCATAACTAGCGAGTTCTTTAATGAGCAGTTCTTC. Combining the CDR3 with reference TRBV5-5 and TRBJ2-1 gives the whole variable domain DAGVTQSPTHLIKTRGQQVTLRCSPISGHKSVSWYQQVLGQGPQFIFQYYEKEERGRGNFPDRFSARQFPNYSSELNVNALLLGDSALYLCASSITSEFFNEQFFGPGTRLTVL.

The CDR3 loop reads CASSESVITQPQHF. CDR3 DNA sequence: TGTGCCAGCAGTGAATCAGTCATAACGCAGCCCCAGCATTTT. The rearrangement uses TRBV6-1 and TRBJ1-5; D not resolved. In germline, CDR1 is MNHNS, CDR2 SASEGT. This CDR3 contains 14 residues. Trimming cost V 2 bases and J 7 bases, with 12 bases left between them.

This sequence joins TRBV7-8 and TRBJ2-3; TRBD2 is a possible D gene (6 bases). CDR3 length equals 17 residues. V dropped 4 bases and J dropped 0 bases, with 17 bases sitting between them. The germline gives CDR1 SGHVS, CDR2 FQNEAQ. The CDR3 sequence: CASSSRDWSSSTDTQYF. In nucleotides, the CDR3 is TGTGCCAGCAGCTCCCGGGACTGGAGCTCTAGCACAGATACGCAGTATTTT.

This chain uses TRBV28 with TRBJ2-7; possible D gene TRBD2, 5 bases. The ends were cut back, 6 bases at V and 5 bases at J, with 20 bases in the middle. The CDR3 runs to 15 residues. The germline CDR1 and CDR2 sequences are MDHEN and SYDVKM. The CDR3 spells CASRVRDLQSNEQYF. CDR3 DNA: TGTGCCAGCAGGGTTCGGGATCTCCAATCCAACGAGCAGTACTTC.

This sequence joins TRBV9 and TRBJ1-5; no definite D call. CDR1 is SGDLS and CDR2 is YYNGEE in the germline V gene. This CDR3 is built from 17 residues. Trimming removed 0 bases from V and 0 bases from J, with 13 bases in between. This chain's CDR3 is CASSVVEDLLSNQPQHF. CDR3 in DNA: TGTGCCAGCAGCGTAGTGGAAGACCTGCTTAGCAATCAGCCCCAGCATTTT.